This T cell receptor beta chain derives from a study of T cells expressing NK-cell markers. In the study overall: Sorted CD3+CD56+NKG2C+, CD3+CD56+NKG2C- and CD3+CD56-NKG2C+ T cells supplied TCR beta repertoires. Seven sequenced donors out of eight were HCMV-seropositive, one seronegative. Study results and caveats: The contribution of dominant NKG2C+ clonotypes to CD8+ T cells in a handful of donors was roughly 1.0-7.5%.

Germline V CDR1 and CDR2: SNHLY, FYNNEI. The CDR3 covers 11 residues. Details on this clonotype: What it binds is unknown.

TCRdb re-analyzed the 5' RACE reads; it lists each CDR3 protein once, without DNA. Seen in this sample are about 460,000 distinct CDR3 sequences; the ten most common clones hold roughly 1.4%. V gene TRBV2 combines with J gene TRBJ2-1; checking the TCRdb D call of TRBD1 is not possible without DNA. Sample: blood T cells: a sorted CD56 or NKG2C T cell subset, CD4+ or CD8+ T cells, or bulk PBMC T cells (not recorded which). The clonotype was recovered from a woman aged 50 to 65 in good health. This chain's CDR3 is CASKGQVEQFF.